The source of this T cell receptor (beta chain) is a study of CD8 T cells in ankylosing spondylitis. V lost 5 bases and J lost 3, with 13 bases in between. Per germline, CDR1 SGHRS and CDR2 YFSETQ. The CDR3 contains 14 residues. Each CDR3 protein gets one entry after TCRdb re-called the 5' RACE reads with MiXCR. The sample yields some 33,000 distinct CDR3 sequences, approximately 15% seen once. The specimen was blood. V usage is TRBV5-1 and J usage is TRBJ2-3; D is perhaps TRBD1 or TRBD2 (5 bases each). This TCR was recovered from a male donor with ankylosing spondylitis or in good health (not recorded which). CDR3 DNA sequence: TGCGCCAGCAGGGAGGACTGGGGGACAGATACGCAGTATTTT. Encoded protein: CASREDWGTDTQYF. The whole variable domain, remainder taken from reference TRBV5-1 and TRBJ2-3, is KAGVTQTPRYLIKTRGQQVTLSCSPISGHRSVSWYQQTPGQGLQFLFEYFSETQRNKGNFPGRFSGRQFSNSRSEMNVSTLELGDSALYLCASREDWGTDTQYFGPGTRLTVL.